This T cell receptor beta chain was identified during a study of blood T cells in healthy people across ages. General study results and limits: Long-lived donors had more naive CD4+ cells and higher diversity than aged donors. With donor CMV status unknown, expanded clonotype changes were possibly confounded.

Researchers report isolating at least 6 million PBMCs per sample. The use of a sample-barcoded 5' primer and a J-beta primer mix characterized a second PCR of roughly 6 to 11 cycles. Each cDNA molecule was tagged by a template-switch adaptor with 12 random nucleotides. TCRdb re-called the 5' RACE reads through MiXCR, storing one row per CDR3 protein. The profile covers more than 650,000 distinct CDR3 sequences, with roughly 53% appearing a single time and about two fifths taken by the ten largest. This clonotype occurred a few times. Its antigen is not identified. The CDR3 is 14 amino acids. With 0 bases removed from V and 1 base from J, the gap between germline ends came to 6 bases. CDR1 and CDR2 (germline): MNHNY, SVGAGI (reference sequence).

This sequence joins TRBV6-6 and TRBJ2-5, with D unclear. The sequenced material came from blood. The clonotype comes from a man older than 75 in good health. CDR3 in amino acids: CASSYSGSQETQYF. In nucleotides, the CDR3 is TGTGCCAGCAGTTACTCGGGCAGCCAAGAGACCCAGTACTTC.